This T cell receptor beta chain came from a study of blood T cell repertoires in COVID-19. At the level of the study: Specimens from acute and convalescent COVID-19 originated in the United States, Italy and Spain.

V dropped 6 bases and J dropped 5; count of bases not matched to a gene: 11. Germline V gene data show CDR1 as SNHLY and CDR2 as FYNNEI. The CDR3 is 15 residues long. The method was immunoSEQ multiplex PCR; TCRdb's version includes in-frame clones alone and lacks a portion of them. The repertoire holds some 150,000 clones, with approximately 84% as singletons. Sequenced sample: peripheral blood. This TCR derives from a man aged 40-55 years with acute or convalescent COVID-19. J is TRBJ2-5 and V is TRBV2; 8 bases line up with TRBD2. DNA for the CDR3: TGTGCCAGCAGGCCCTACAGCGGGGGCGGGGAGACCCAGTACTTC. As protein: CASRPYSGGGETQYF.